The 18 T cell receptor beta chains below come from one sample, sequenced in a study of T cell responses to AZD1222 COVID-19 vaccine. Generated by immunoSEQ multiplex PCR, the TCRdb table keeps only in-frame clones and is missing some. The sample lists just under 90,000 clones; about 90% were seen once. The specimen comprised peripheral blood, sampled on day 0 of MenACWY control vaccination. All receptors derive from an adult in good health.

The CDR3 region has the DNA TGTGCCAGTCGAAGCGGGGGGTTGAGAGATACGCAGTATTTT. Protein sequence: CASRSGGLRDTQYF. This rearrangement joins TRBV9 to TRBJ2-3, with 9 nucleotides matching TRBD2. After removal of 8 bases from V and 5 bases from J, the junction contained 9 bases not matched to a gene. There are 14 residues in the CDR3. Germline CDR1 reads SGDLS; CDR2 reads YYNGEE. Complete variable domain (other parts from reference TRBV9 and TRBJ2-3): DSGVTQTPKHLITATGQRVTLRCSPRSGDLSVYWYQQSLDQGLQFLIQYYNGEERAKGNILERFSAQQFPDLHSELNLSSLELGDSALYFCASRSGGLRDTQYFGPGTRLTVL.

This clone was found a few times. This rearrangement joins TRBV5-6 to TRBJ1-5; unclear D gene. Trimming removed 0 bases from V and 3 bases from J, with 13 bases in between. Germline assignment: CDR1 SGHDT and CDR2 YYEEEE. The CDR3 extends over 16 amino acids. In DNA, the CDR3 is TGTGCCAGCAGCTTGGCGCCAGGAGGGCTCAATCAGCCCCAGCATTTT. Protein product: CASSLAPGGLNQPQHF.

V and J are TRBV5-1 and TRBJ1-3; the D gene is possibly TRBD1 (5 bases). The CDR3 covers 14 residues. V lost 1 base to trimming and J lost 4 bases, with 9 bases between them. The V gene's germline CDR1 is SGHRS and CDR2 YFSETQ. This CDR3 reads CASSLNGAGNTIYF. The CDR3 DNA follows: TGCGCCAGCAGCTTGAATGGGGCCGGAAACACCATATATTTT.

The chain couples TRBV11-3 to TRBJ2-7; a possible D gene is TRBD1 (6 bases). V was pared by 5 bases and J by 4 bases, with 9 bases between. Per the germline V gene, CDR1 is SGHNT and CDR2 is YENEEA. The CDR3 has 12 residues. CDR3 bases: TGTGCCAGCAGCATTACAGGGTACGAGCAGTACTTC. This translates into CASSITGYEQYF.

This clone was recorded once. J is TRBJ2-3 and V is TRBV19, with 11 bases fitting TRBD2. Germline V gene lookup returns CDR1 LNHDA and CDR2 SQIVND (reference sequence). The junction had 4 bases not matched to a gene; V was cut back by 4 bases and J by 4 bases. The CDR3 is 15 residues long. The CDR3 reads CASSTTSGGADTQYF. In DNA form, the CDR3 reads TGTGCCAGTAGTACAACTAGCGGGGGAGCAGATACGCAGTATTTT.

The J gene is TRBJ1-1, the V gene TRBV28, with D perhaps matching TRBD1 (5 bases). In germline, CDR1 is MDHEN, CDR2 SYDVKM. The CDR3 is 11 amino acids. Trimming shortened V by 6 bases and J by 10 bases, and 12 bases separated the two germline ends. Here the CDR3 reads CASRQRGGAFF. CDR3 DNA: TGTGCCAGCAGACAACGTGGGGGAGCTTTCTTT.

This chain uses TRBV18 with TRBJ2-7, with unresolved D. Germline CDR1 and CDR2: KGHSH and LQKENI. Deletions cut 5 bases from V and 3 bases from J, with 5 bases between. The CDR3 has 11 residues. CDR3 nucleotide sequence: TGTGCCAGCTCAGATTACTACGAGCAGTACTTC. It encodes CASSDYYEQYF.

This clone was detected once. V usage is TRBV15 and J usage is TRBJ2-1, with 9 bases fitting TRBD2. CDR1 and CDR2 (germline): LNHNV, YYDKDF (reference sequence). The CDR3 runs to 15 residues. J lost 9 bases, V lost 3 bases, and 9 bases had no gene match. The CDR3 coding sequence is TGTGCCACCAGCAGGGGGGGACTAGCCGTGCTTGAGCAGTTCTTC. This sequence encodes CATSRGGLAVLEQFF.

V gene TRBV7-2 combines with J gene TRBJ1-6, with 8 bases that match TRBD1. This CDR3 has 17 residues. Germline assignment: CDR1 SGHTA and CDR2 FQGNSA. Unmatched junction bases numbered 10, after V lost 0 bases and J lost 9 bases. In DNA form, the CDR3 reads TGTGCCAGCAGCTTAGCATTGGACAGGGTTCATGGTTCACCCCTCCACTTT. Protein product: CASSLALDRVHGSPLHF.

The CDR3 region is CASSFINGGNTEAFF. CDR3 nucleotide sequence: TGTGCCAGCAGTTTTATCAATGGGGGGAACACTGAAGCTTTCTTT. V and J are TRBV6-5 and TRBJ1-1; weak D call: TRBD1 (5 bases). CDR1 and CDR2 from the germline V gene are MNHEY and SVGAGI. V was cut by 4 bases and J by 1 base, with 13 bases left in between. CDR3 length: 15 amino acids.

This clone was counted a few times. V gene TRBV4-1 combines with J gene TRBJ1-2, with D hard to call. The CDR3 has 14 amino acids. The germline V gene encodes CDR1 MGHRA and CDR2 YSYEKL. Trimming cost V 0 bases and J 8 bases, with 13 bases left between them. The CDR3 loop is CASSQDRGLGGYTF. The CDR3 DNA is TGCGCCAGCAGCCAAGACCGCGGACTCGGGGGCTACACCTTC.

This chain joins TRBV25-1 and TRBJ2-5, with 7 positions matching TRBD2. Near its end, the DNA agrees better with TRBJ2-7, so the J call may be wrong. The CDR3 consists of 13 residues. From germline, CDR1 is MGHDK and CDR2 SYGVNS. In nucleotides, the CDR3 is TGTGCCAGCGAAGGTGCGGGGGTCTACGAGCAGTACTTC. It codes for CASEGAGVYEQYF.

V is TRBV10-3 and J is TRBJ1-6; the match to TRBD1 covers 8 bases. In germline, CDR1 is ENHRY, CDR2 SYGVKD. The CDR3 loop spans 17 amino acids. The trim removed 0 bases at V and 10 bases at J, leaving 11 bases unmatched. The CDR3 nucleotides read TGTGCCATCAGTGAGTCTCCAGGACAGGGCGGCGGCTCACCCCTCCACTTT. Translating it yields CAISESPGQGGGSPLHF.

This chain uses TRBV2 with TRBJ2-6; 8 bases map to TRBD1. The J segment lost 2 bases and the V segment lost 4 bases, leaving 4 bases of the junction unmatched. This CDR3 has 16 residues. Germline assignment: CDR1 SNHLY and CDR2 FYNNEI. Written as DNA, the CDR3 is TGTGCCAGCAGTGCTACAGGGGGTACTGGGGCCAACGTCCTGACTTTC. It encodes CASSATGGTGANVLTF.

The V call is TRBV6-5, the J call TRBJ2-7; tentatively, D is TRBD1 (5 bases). CDR3 length: 11 amino acids. Trimming took off 7 bases at V and 4 bases at J, with 8 bases between the two ends. Looked up from germline, CDR1 is MNHEY and CDR2 is SVGAGI. CDR3 sequence (DNA): TGTGCCAGCACGGACACTTACGAGCAGTACTTC. Its translation is CASTDTYEQYF.

The chain couples TRBV4-3 to TRBJ2-1, with D perhaps matching TRBD2 (5 bases). The germline gives CDR1 LGHNA, CDR2 YSLEER. Trimming cost V 0 bases and J 3 bases, with 9 bases left between them. The CDR3 has 15 residues. The CDR3 spells CASSQDIEGYNEQFF. CDR3 DNA: TGCGCCAGCAGCCAAGACATTGAGGGCTACAATGAGCAGTTCTTC.

This clone occurred a few times. The rearrangement joins TRBV14 to TRBJ1-3; D unresolved. CDR1 is SGHDN and CDR2 is FVKESK in the germline V gene. The V and J ends lost 4 bases and 4 bases respectively, with 11 bases between them. The CDR3 spans 14 residues. The CDR3 is CASSPPGRGNTIYF. The CDR3, as DNA: TGTGCCAGCAGCCCCCCCGGGCGGGGAAACACCATATATTTT.

This clone was recorded only once. The V gene is TRBV3-1 (or the pseudogene TRBV3-2), the J gene TRBJ2-1, with 11 bases identical to TRBD2. Germline loops: CDR1 LGHDT, CDR2 YNNKEL (reference sequence). This CDR3 is 12 amino acids long. V gave up 6 bases and J gave up 13 bases; unmatched junction bases: 5. The CDR3 spells CASRSSGGPQFF. In DNA form, the CDR3 reads TGTGCCAGCAGATCTAGCGGGGGGCCCCAGTTCTTC.